This T cell receptor beta chain was captured by sequencing in a study of vaccination and CD4 T cells after COVID-19. Study-wide context: Recovered patients in the cohort numbered six men and four women, two of them Hispanic. Overlapping spike peptides of SARS-CoV-2, HCoV-NL63, HCoV-OC43 and HCoV-229E stimulated the cells.

This clonotype was found a few times. Its antigen is not known. Treatment described: approximately nine-day PBMC culture with coronavirus spike peptide pools or control peptides (ViraFEST assay). Once peptide pools had expanded antigen-specific T cells, ViraFEST sequenced TCRs. Positivity by PCR occurred from March to December 2020, a period that predated US Alpha, Beta and Delta variants. Cultured CD4+ T cell DNA underwent sequencing with the Oncomine TCR Beta short-read assay. TCRdb independently ran MiXCR on the PCR reads; one entry per CDR3 protein. The table records 11,000 to 15,000 distinct CDR3 sequences, about 26% of them present only once. This CDR3 has 15 residues. From germline, CDR1 is DFQATT and CDR2 SNEGSKA (reference sequence). V lost 3 bases to trimming and J lost 0 bases, with 13 bases between them.

The chain couples TRBV20-1 to TRBJ2-3; D not certain. The TCR was taken from a human donor with COVID-19. Sample: cultured CD4+ T cells from blood. The DNA for the CDR3 is TGCAGTGCTAGTAGGCCAGTTACTAGCACAGATACGCAGTATTTT. The encoded protein is CSASRPVTSTDTQYF.